This TCR beta chain was recovered during a study of regulatory T cells in long-lasting Graves disease. Germline V gene lookup returns CDR1 LGHNT and CDR2 FRNRAP. The CDR3 runs to 19 residues. V was clipped by 0 bases and J by 9 bases, with 27 bases between them. This clonotype occurred many times. Its antigen is unknown. Study-wide findings and caveats: It was in persistent disease that TRBV28, TRBJ1-2 and TRBJ2-5 were favored. The TCR repertoire of persistent Graves' patients was less diverse than that of newly diagnosed ones. Newly diagnosed patients shared 966 public clonotypes; persistent patients shared about 2,500.

Arm-PCR with iRepertoire HTBI primers amplified the CDR3 regions for these TCR beta libraries. TCRdb ran MiXCR on the multiplex PCR reads and lists one entry per CDR3 protein. There are under 450,000 distinct CDR3 sequences in the sample; about 12% occur only once, and 18% lies in the top ten. The time point is: newly diagnosed GD, antithyroid drugs for less than 3 months. The authors made the TCR library using RNA they extracted from PBMCs. This sample also belongs to another study, concerning T cells in Graves' hyperthyroidism and ophthalmopathy. From that study: In the first-round RT-PCR of the TCR CDR3, the HTBI primer set was used.

The sequences come from peripheral blood mononuclear cells (PBMCs), collected at new diagnosis, from a patient treated with antithyroid drugs. This sequence was found in a woman younger than 35 with Graves disease. The genes are TRBV12-5 and TRBJ2-1, with D perhaps matching TRBD1 or TRBD2 (6 bases each). In DNA, the CDR3 is TGTGCTAGTGGTTTGGTAACAGGGCGGGAAGCCCGCCCCAATCTTGAGCAGTTCTTC. Protein sequence: CASGLVTGREARPNLEQFF.